The T cell receptor beta chain described here comes from a study of shared clonotypes between healthy human individuals. The CDR3 has 16 amino acids. CDR1 and CDR2 from the germline V gene are SEHNR and FQNEAQ (reference sequence). Trimming removed 1 base at V and 4 bases at J, with 13 bases between. Study results and caveats: A generally larger estimated richness was seen in naive subsets than in memory subsets. A handful of donors had 5% to 6.5% of their naive CD4 clonotypes in common.

Clones were sequenced by immunoSEQ multiplex PCR, and TCRdb holds only the in-frame ones, with some missing. The sample has 2 million to 2.5 million clones, approximately 96% seen once; the top ten hold roughly 0.13%. Concerning this clone itself: The antigen is unknown.

The split of CD4+ cells yielded CD45RA+ naive and CD45RA-negative memory subsets. The material sequenced was naive CD4+ T cells sorted from blood. Subset defined: CD45RA+ positively selected. The receptor's source is a young man in good health. The rearrangement joins TRBV7-9 to TRBJ2-2; no clear D. CDR3 protein: CASSLGAVRSTGELFF. CDR3 bases: TGTGCCAGCAGCTTAGGAGCAGTGAGATCCACCGGGGAGCTGTTTTTT.